The rows below give T cell receptor beta chains drawn from one sample of a study of T cells in Graves' hyperthyroidism and ophthalmopathy. TCRdb processed the multiplex PCR reads anew with MiXCR; each CDR3 protein has one entry. Of around 500,000 distinct CDR3 sequences in the sample, about 15% were seen once. The source material was blood. These receptors all stem from a woman aged 25-40 years with Graves' ophthalmopathy. Both conserved end residues are part of each CDR3. D genes are given only for firm matches. Some rows have no size entry. The others give once, few or many, or a class for an expanded clone.

v_gene: TRBV25-1
d_gene: -
abundance: few
j_gene: TRBJ1-1
CDR3nt: TGTGCCAGCAGTGAAGATAACAGTTTGAACACTGAAGCTTTCTTT
CDR3aa: CASSEDNSLNTEAFF

v_gene: TRBV6-2/TRBV6-3
d_gene: TRBD1
abundance: few
j_gene: TRBJ2-5
CDR3nt: TGTGCCAGCAGTTGGGGGACAGGTCAAGAGACCCAGTACTTC
CDR3aa: CASSWGTGQETQYF

v_gene: TRBV12-5
d_gene: TRBD2
abundance: few
j_gene: TRBJ2-3
CDR3nt: TGTGCTAGTGGTTCGGGACTAGCGGGACTACTACCCGATACGCAGTATTTT
CDR3aa: CASGSGLAGLLPDTQYF

v_gene: TRBV28
d_gene: -
abundance: many
j_gene: TRBJ2-7
CDR3nt: TGTGCCAGCAGTTTTCGTGGGAGTTCCGCCGAGCAGTACTTC
CDR3aa: CASSFRGSSAEQYF

v_gene: TRBV20-1
d_gene: -
abundance: -
j_gene: TRBJ2-7
CDR3nt: TGCAGTGCTACCCTACTAAGCTCCTACGAGCAGTACTTC
CDR3aa: CSATLLSSYEQYF

v_gene: TRBV20-1
d_gene: TRBD1
abundance: many
j_gene: TRBJ2-5
CDR3nt: TGCAGTGCCCCACCGGTGGACAGGGGACAAGAGACCCAGTACTTC
CDR3aa: CSAPPVDRGQETQYF

v_gene: TRBV5-1
d_gene: -
abundance: -
j_gene: TRBJ2-5
CDR3nt: TGCGCCAGCAGCCGGGACAACCCGACCCAAGAGACCCAGTACTTC
CDR3aa: CASSRDNPTQETQYF

v_gene: TRBV30
d_gene: TRBD1
abundance: many
j_gene: TRBJ2-1
CDR3nt: TGTGCCTGGAGTGTACTCACGGGACAGGGGAACAATGAGCAGTTCTTC
CDR3aa: CAWSVLTGQGNNEQFF

v_gene: TRBV25-1
d_gene: TRBD1
abundance: few
j_gene: TRBJ1-6
CDR3nt: TGTGCCAGTAAGACGGACAGGGCCTATAATTCACCCCTCCACTTT
CDR3aa: CASKTDRAYNSPLHF

v_gene: TRBV20-1
d_gene: TRBD2
abundance: few
j_gene: TRBJ2-1
CDR3nt: TGCAGTGCTCCAGTAGCGGGAGGAAAAGTTGAGCAGTTCTTC
CDR3aa: CSAPVAGGKVEQFF

v_gene: TRBV6-1
d_gene: TRBD1
abundance: many
j_gene: TRBJ2-7
CDR3nt: TGTGCCAGCAGGAAAGCTGGGACAGCCAGGACCTACGAGCAGTACTTC
CDR3aa: CASRKAGTARTYEQYF

v_gene: TRBV19
d_gene: TRBD1
abundance: few
j_gene: TRBJ1-5
CDR3nt: TGTGCCAGTAGTATCAGGGGGGATCAGCCCCAGCATTTT
CDR3aa: CASSIRGDQPQHF

v_gene: TRBV6-1
d_gene: -
abundance: -
j_gene: TRBJ2-7
CDR3nt: TGTGCCAGCAGTGCAACGTTGAGCTCCTACGAGCAGTACTTC
CDR3aa: CASSATLSSYEQYF